Listed below are T cell receptor beta chains from one sample, sequenced in a study of T cell responses to AZD1222 COVID-19 vaccine. Method: immunoSEQ multiplex PCR; TCRdb's copy keeps in-frame clones and lacks some. The data show 150,000 to 200,000 clones, more than 75% seen once. Here the sequenced sample was peripheral blood, taken on day 0 of AZD1222 vaccination. The receptors shown here come from an adult in good health. CDR3s include the opening cysteine and the closing phenylalanine or tryptophan. D genes are given only for firm matches. Not all rows give a size; the values are once, few, many and, for expanded clones, a class.

size,V,length,D,J,CDR3,DNA
NA,TRBV10-2,16,TRBD2,TRBJ2-1,CASRKGLAETYNEQFF,TGCGCCAGCAGAAAGGGACTAGCGGAAACCTACAATGAGCAGTTCTTC
NA,TRBV11-2,15,NA,TRBJ1-4,CASSTPRGRNEKLFF,TGTGCCAGCAGCACCCCCAGGGGCCGTAATGAAAAACTGTTTTTT
NA,TRBV6-1,17,TRBD2,TRBJ2-3,CASSELAGLAGEDTQYF,TGTGCCAGCAGTGAATTGGCGGGACTAGCGGGGGAAGATACGCAGTATTTT
NA,TRBV27,15,TRBD2,TRBJ2-1,CASSLSGLAGYEQFF,TGTGCCAGCAGTTTATCTGGACTAGCCGGGTATGAGCAGTTCTTC
NA,TRBV28,14,NA,TRBJ1-6,CASSPIRPAPPLHF,TGTGCCAGCAGTCCGATCCGGCCAGCCCCACCCCTCCACTTT
NA,TRBV6-5,16,TRBD2,TRBJ2-3,CASRYTSGVSTDTQYF,TGTGCCAGCAGATACACTAGCGGGGTCTCCACAGATACGCAGTATTTT
NA,TRBV2,14,NA,TRBJ1-4,CASRWGRGFEKLFF,TGTGCCAGCCGATGGGGCAGGGGATTTGAAAAACTGTTTTTT
NA,TRBV28,13,NA,TRBJ1-5,CASLEWGNQPQHF,TGTGCCAGCCTTGAATGGGGCAATCAGCCCCAGCATTTT
NA,TRBV3-1/TRBV3-2,13,NA,TRBJ1-1,CASSPRWSSGAFF,TGTGCCAGCAGCCCCCGGTGGAGCTCTGGAGCTTTCTTT
NA,TRBV7-8,15,TRBD1,TRBJ1-1,CASSFGDRFDTEAFF,TGTGCCAGCAGCTTCGGGGACAGGTTCGACACTGAAGCTTTCTTT
once,TRBV9,14,NA,TRBJ2-7,CASSIGGPIYEQYF,TGTGCCAGCAGCATCGGGGGACCCATCTACGAGCAGTACTTC
NA,TRBV20-1,13,NA,TRBJ2-7,CSASRVDSYEQYF,TGCAGTGCTAGTCGGGTAGACTCCTACGAGCAGTACTTC
NA,TRBV7-3,14,TRBD1,TRBJ1-1,CASSLNRGGTEAFF,TGTGCCAGCAGCTTGAACAGGGGCGGCACTGAAGCTTTCTTT
NA,TRBV7-3,16,TRBD2,TRBJ2-2,CASSSKAGGGAGELFF,TGTGCCAGCAGCTCTAAAGCGGGAGGAGGGGCCGGGGAGCTGTTTTTT
NA,TRBV6-1,16,TRBD2,TRBJ2-2,CASSALAGGGTGELFF,TGTGCCAGCAGTGCTCTAGCGGGGGGCGGCACCGGGGAGCTGTTTTTT
NA,TRBV7-9,17,NA,TRBJ2-3,CASSSRGRGLNTDTQYF,TGTGCCAGCAGCTCCAGGGGGAGGGGACTGAACACAGATACGCAGTATTTT